The 4 T cell receptor beta chains presented below share a single source sample, sequenced in a study of blood T cell repertoires in COVID-19. The assay was immunoSEQ multiplex PCR, and TCRdb's table has in-frame clones only and misses some. The sample records about 200,000 clones, 85% to 90% being singletons. Material: peripheral blood. These receptors all come from a woman aged 50 to 60 with acute or convalescent COVID-19.

The chain joins TRBV27 to TRBJ2-1, with D perhaps matching TRBD2 (5 bases). The CDR3 totals 14 residues. V was pared by 3 bases and J by 0 bases, with 6 bases between. Germline values: CDR1 MNHEY, CDR2 SMNVEV (reference sequence). CDR3 in DNA: TGTGCCAGCAGTTTTGGGAGCTCCTACAATGAGCAGTTCTTC. Translated, it gives CASSFGSSYNEQFF.

This rearrangement joins TRBV30 to TRBJ1-6; the D is unclear. CDR1 is GTSNPN and CDR2 is SVGIG in the germline V gene (reference sequence). The CDR3 loop spans 12 amino acids. The V end lost 2 bases, the J end lost 14 bases, and 13 bases lay between the germline ends. The CDR3 bases are TGTGCCTGGAGTCAGCGGGTCTTATCCCTCCACTTT. This sequence encodes CAWSQRVLSLHF.

The V and J genes are TRBV5-1 and TRBJ1-6; TRBD1 agrees at 9 bases. The V and J ends lost 1 base and 11 bases, in that order; junction bases with no gene match: 4. This CDR3 has 14 amino acids. Germline V gene sequence: CDR1 SGHRS, CDR2 YFSETQ. The CDR3 loop reads CASSLTGGETPLHF. As DNA, the CDR3 is TGCGCCAGCAGCTTGACAGGGGGCGAGACACCCCTCCACTTT.

The chain links TRBV12-5 to TRBJ1-6; 8 bases agree with TRBD1. Per germline, CDR1 LGHNT and CDR2 FRNRAP. The CDR3 is 14 amino acids. Trimming at V came to 5 bases and at J to 11 bases, leaving 8 bases not matched to a gene. CDR3 DNA: TGTGCTAGTGGTCAAGGACAGGGTAGGCCACCCCTCCACTTT. Translating it yields CASGQGQGRPPLHF.